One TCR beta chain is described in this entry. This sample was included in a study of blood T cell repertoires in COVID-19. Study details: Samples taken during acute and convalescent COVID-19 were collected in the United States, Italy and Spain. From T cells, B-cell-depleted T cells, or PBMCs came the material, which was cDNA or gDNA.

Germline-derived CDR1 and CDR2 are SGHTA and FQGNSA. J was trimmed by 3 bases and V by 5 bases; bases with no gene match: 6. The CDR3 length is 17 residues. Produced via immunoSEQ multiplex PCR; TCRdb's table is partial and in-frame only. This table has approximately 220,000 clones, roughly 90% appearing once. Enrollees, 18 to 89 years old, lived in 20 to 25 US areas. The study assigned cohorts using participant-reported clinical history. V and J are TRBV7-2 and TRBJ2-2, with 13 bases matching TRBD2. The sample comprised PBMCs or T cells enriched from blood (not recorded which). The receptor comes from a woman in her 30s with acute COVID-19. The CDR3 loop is CASSPLAGGPDTGELFF. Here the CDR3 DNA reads TGTGCCAGCAGCCCACTAGCGGGGGGGCCCGACACCGGGGAGCTGTTTTTT.